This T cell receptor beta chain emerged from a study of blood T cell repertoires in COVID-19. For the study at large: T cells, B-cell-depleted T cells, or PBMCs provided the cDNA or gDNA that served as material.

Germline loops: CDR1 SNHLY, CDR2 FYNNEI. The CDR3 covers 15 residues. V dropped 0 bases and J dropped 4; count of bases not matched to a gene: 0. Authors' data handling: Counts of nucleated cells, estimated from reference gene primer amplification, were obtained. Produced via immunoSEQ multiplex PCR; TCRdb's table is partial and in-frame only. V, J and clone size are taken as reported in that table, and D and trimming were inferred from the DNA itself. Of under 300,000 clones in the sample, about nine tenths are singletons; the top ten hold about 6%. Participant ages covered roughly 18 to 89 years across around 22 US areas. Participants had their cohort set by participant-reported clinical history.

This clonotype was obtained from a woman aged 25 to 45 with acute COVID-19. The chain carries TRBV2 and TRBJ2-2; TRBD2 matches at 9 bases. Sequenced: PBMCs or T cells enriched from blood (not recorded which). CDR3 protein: CASSEARGGTGELFF. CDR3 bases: TGTGCCAGCAGTGAAGCGCGGGGGGGCACCGGGGAGCTGTTTTTT.